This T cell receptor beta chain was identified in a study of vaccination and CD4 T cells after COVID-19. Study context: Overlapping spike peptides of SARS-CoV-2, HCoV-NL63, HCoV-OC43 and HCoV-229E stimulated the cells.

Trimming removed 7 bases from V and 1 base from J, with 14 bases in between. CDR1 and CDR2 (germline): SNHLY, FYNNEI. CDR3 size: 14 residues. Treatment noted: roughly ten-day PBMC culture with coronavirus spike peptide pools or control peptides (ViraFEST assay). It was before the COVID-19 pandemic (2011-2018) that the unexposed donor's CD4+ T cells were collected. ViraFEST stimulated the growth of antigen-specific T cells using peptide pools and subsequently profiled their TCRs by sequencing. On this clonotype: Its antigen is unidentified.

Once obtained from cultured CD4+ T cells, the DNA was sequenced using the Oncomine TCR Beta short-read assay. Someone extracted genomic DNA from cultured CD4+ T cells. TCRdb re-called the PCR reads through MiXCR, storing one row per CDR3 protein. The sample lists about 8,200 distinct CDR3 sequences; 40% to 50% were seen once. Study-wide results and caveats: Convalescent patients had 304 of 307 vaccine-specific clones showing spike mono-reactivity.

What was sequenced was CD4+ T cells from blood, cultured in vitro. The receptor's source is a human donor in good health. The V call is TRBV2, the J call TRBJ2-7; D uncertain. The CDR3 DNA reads TGTGCCAGCACCCCCCCGGACGGATCCTACGAGCAGTACTTC. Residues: CASTPPDGSYEQYF.